This T cell receptor (beta chain) was found in a study of cytotoxic CD8 clonotypes in ibrutinib-treated CLL. The overall study: The sample average was about 260,000 productive templates and roughly 94,000 productive rearrangements.

Note on this clone: Its antigen is as yet unknown.

Sequencing was performed with immunoSEQ multiplex PCR; in TCRdb, only in-frame clones are kept and a portion is missing. The sample has 150,000 to 200,000 clones, approximately 90% seen once. The study, taken as a whole, reports: The study found public clonotypes uncommon, contracting or stable on treatment.

This CDR3 region has 14 residues. The V gene's germline CDR1 is LGHNT and CDR2 FRNRAP. V gave up 5 bases and J gave up 0 bases, with 11 bases separating them. The V call is TRBV12-5, the J call TRBJ2-7; possible D gene TRBD1, 6 bases. This TCR derives from a human donor with chronic lymphocytic leukemia. This specimen consisted of PBMCs, obtained at disease progression, from a patient treated with ibrutinib. CDR3 nucleotide sequence: TGTGCTAGTGGTCTAGGACAGCGCTCCTACGAGCAGTACTTC. Translating gives CASGLGQRSYEQYF.